A single sample gave rise to the 20 T cell receptor beta chains below, sequenced in a study of OX40 agonist ivuxolimab in advanced cancers. Libraries were prepared by immunoSEQ multiplex PCR; TCRdb keeps only in-frame clonotypes and omits some of them. This sample has around 67,000 clones; about four fifths occur once, and the top ten carry about 1.2%. Sequenced material: CD4+ or CD8+ T cells sorted from blood, taken in a trial of the OX40 agonist ivuxolimab. The source is an adult with an advanced solid tumor such as melanoma, head and neck, liver or kidney cancer.

The genes are TRBV6-6 and TRBJ2-7, with TRBD2 as a possible D gene (5 bases). Per germline, CDR1 MNHNY and CDR2 SVGAGI (reference sequence). V gave up 10 bases and J gave up 2 bases, with 12 bases separating them. CDR3 length equals 12 residues. DNA for the CDR3: TGTGCCACCCAGCGGACCCCCTACGAGCAGTACTTC. Translation gives CATQRTPYEQYF.

The V and J genes are TRBV5-1 and TRBJ2-2; D is possibly TRBD1 (6 bases). CDR3 length: 15 amino acids. Germline CDR1 is SGHRS and CDR2 is YFSETQ. Trimming took off 1 base at V and 4 bases at J, with 11 bases between the two ends. In DNA form, the CDR3 reads TGCGCCAGCAGCTTGATGAGGGGGAGCACCGGGGAGCTGTTTTTT. Translated, it gives CASSLMRGSTGELFF.

Here the CDR3 DNA reads TGTGCCAGTCAGGCGGCCAGAAGCTCCTACGAGCAGTACTTC. Protein product: CASQAARSSYEQYF. This chain links TRBV6-1 with TRBJ2-7, with D uncertain. This CDR3 region has 14 residues. Trimming took 9 bases from V and 0 from J, leaving 15 bases between them. CDR1 is MNHNS and CDR2 is SASEGT in the germline V gene.

V is TRBV6-5 and J is TRBJ2-2; 9 positions agree with TRBD1. After removal of 4 bases from V and 2 bases from J, the junction contained 2 bases not matched to a gene. The CDR3 length is 15 residues. Germline-derived CDR1 and CDR2 are MNHEY and SVGAGI. DNA of the CDR3: TGTGCCAGCAGTTCGGGACAGGGAAACACCGGGGAGCTGTTTTTT. Its translation is CASSSGQGNTGELFF.

By share, this clone ranks as medium-sized. Here the CDR3 DNA reads TGTGCCAGCAGTGAATTAAACAGCTACGAGCAGTACTTC. Translation: CASSELNSYEQYF. J is TRBJ2-7 and V is TRBV25-1; D is ambiguous. V lost 1 base to trimming and J lost 3 bases, with 7 bases between them. Germline V gene lookup returns CDR1 MGHDK and CDR2 SYGVNS. There are 13 residues in the CDR3.

The V call is TRBV9, the J call TRBJ1-6, with 12 bases matching TRBD1. The germline V gene encodes CDR1 SGDLS and CDR2 YYNGEE. The CDR3 loop spans 15 amino acids. V trimming: 2 bases; J trimming: 10 bases; junction bases outside the gene matches: 4. The CDR3 DNA sequence: TGTGCCAGCAGCGTTTCCGGGACAGGGGGCTCACCCCTCCACTTT. This gives the protein CASSVSGTGGSPLHF.

The chain links TRBV10-3 to TRBJ2-7, with 13 bases that match TRBD2. This CDR3 region has 14 residues. V shed 6 bases, J shed 5 bases, and the junction held 4 bases outside the gene matches. Germline CDR1 and CDR2: ENHRY and SYGVKD. The CDR3 DNA is TGTGCCATCAGCGAGGGACTAGCGGGAAACGAGCAGTACTTC. The encoded protein is CAISEGLAGNEQYF.

This clone was counted between two and nine times. The rearrangement joins TRBV7-3 to TRBJ1-2, with D uncertain. CDR1 and CDR2 (germline): SGHTA, FQGTGA. The CDR3 is 13 residues long. The V end lost 1 base, the J end lost 8 bases, and 11 bases lay between the germline ends. The CDR3 nucleotides read TGTGCCAGCAGCTTAAACAGTGGTAGAGGCTACACCTTC. Translated: CASSLNSGRGYTF.

The V call is TRBV18, the J call TRBJ2-5; TRBD2 is a possible D gene (7 bases). Germline V CDR1 and CDR2: KGHSH, LQKENI. Trimming removed 4 bases from V and 5 bases from J, with 14 bases in between. CDR3 length: 14 residues. CDR3 region: CASSQRGGQETQYF. The CDR3 DNA reads TGTGCCAGCTCACAAAGGGGGGGCCAGGAGACCCAGTACTTC. Combining the CDR3 with reference TRBV18 and TRBJ2-5 gives the whole variable domain NAGVMQNPRHLVRRRGQEARLRCSPMKGHSHVYWYRQLPEEGLKFMVYLQKENIIDESGMPKERFSAEFPKEGPSILRIQQVVRGDSAAYFCASSQRGGQETQYFGPGTRLLVL.

This rearrangement joins TRBV20-1 to TRBJ1-1; D is unclear. Deletions cut 3 bases from V and 5 bases from J, with 7 bases between. The CDR3 runs to 11 residues. Looked up from germline, CDR1 is DFQATT and CDR2 is SNEGSKA (reference sequence). The CDR3 loop reads CSARRLTEAFF. The CDR3 DNA sequence: TGCAGTGCTAGGCGGCTAACTGAAGCTTTCTTT.

The CDR3 DNA reads TGTGCCAGCAGCGGTCCGGGACAGGGGAACAATGAGCAGTTCTTC. Protein: CASSGPGQGNNEQFF. The J gene is TRBJ2-1, the V gene TRBV5-4, with 10 nucleotides matching TRBD1. V was pared by 4 bases and J by 5 bases, with 6 bases of the junction left unmatched. Per the germline V gene, CDR1 is SGHNT and CDR2 is YYREEE (reference sequence). The CDR3 spans 15 residues. Full variable domain (missing parts from reference TRBV5-4 and TRBJ2-1): ETGVTQSPTHLIKTRGQQVTLRCSSQSGHNTVSWYQQALGQGPQFIFQYYREEENGRGNFPPRFSGLQFPNYSSELNVNALELDDSALYLCASSGPGQGNNEQFFGPGTRLTVL.

This clone was counted once. This chain links TRBV4-1 with TRBJ1-2; no clear D. The CDR3 spans 15 residues. Looked up from germline, CDR1 is MGHRA and CDR2 is YSYEKL. Trimming left V 1 base short and J 4 bases short, with 13 bases between. CDR3 bases: TGCGCCAGCAGCCAAGGGCAACAGCAGAGCTATGGCTACACCTTC. It is translated as CASSQGQQQSYGYTF.

Only one count was recorded for this clone. The chain couples TRBV7-2 to TRBJ2-3; D ambiguous. V was shortened by 1 base and J by 4 bases, with 6 bases between the two germline ends. The CDR3 runs 13 residues. Per germline, CDR1 SGHTA and CDR2 FQGNSA. The CDR3 DNA reads as TGTGCCAGCAGCTTAGTCGGCCCAGATACGCAGTATTTT. It yields the protein CASSLVGPDTQYF.

This sequence joins TRBV30 and TRBJ2-3, with D tentatively TRBD2 (6 bases). The CDR3 runs 13 residues. From germline, CDR1 is GTSNPN and CDR2 SVGIG (reference sequence). V was pared by 2 bases and J by 4 bases, with 10 bases between. The CDR3 DNA sequence: TGTGCCTGGAGTCTGGCGGGACCAGATACGCAGTATTTT. Amino acids: CAWSLAGPDTQYF.

This chain joins TRBV19 and TRBJ1-1; 9 bases are shared with TRBD1. The V and J ends lost 4 bases and 1 base, in that order; junction bases with no gene match: 10. The germline V gene encodes CDR1 LNHDA and CDR2 SQIVND (reference sequence). The CDR3 is made up of 17 amino acids. CDR3 amino acids: CASSNPGQGRQNTEAFF. The CDR3 DNA follows: TGTGCCAGTAGTAATCCGGGACAGGGAAGACAGAACACTGAAGCTTTCTTT.

This clone was counted only a few times. CDR3 sequence (DNA): TGTGCCAGCGGGGACAGGGCAAGTCAGCCCCAGCATTTT. This gives the protein CASGDRASQPQHF. This chain links TRBV6-1 with TRBJ1-5; TRBD1 matches 9 bases. The CDR3 is 13 residues long. Germline loops: CDR1 MNHNS, CDR2 SASEGT. The trim removed 8 bases at V and 6 bases at J, leaving 5 bases unmatched.

J is TRBJ2-1 and V is TRBV6-5, with TRBD1 identical over 10 bases. In germline, CDR1 is MNHEY, CDR2 SVGAGI. V lost 5 bases, J lost 10 bases, and 8 bases stayed unmatched. The CDR3 is made up of 14 amino acids. For the CDR3, the DNA is TGTGCCAGCAGTAGGGGACAGGGGTATCGGGAGCAGTTCTTC. This sequence encodes CASSRGQGYREQFF.

This clone was picked up a small number of times. The chain uses TRBV5-1 and TRBJ1-4; D ambiguous. CDR1 and CDR2 (germline): SGHRS, YFSETQ. The V end was cut by 0 bases, the J end by 7 bases, with 7 bases between. This CDR3 contains 13 residues. The CDR3 coding sequence is TGCGCCAGCAGCTTGGGGCATATTGAAAAACTGTTTTTT. Translated, it gives CASSLGHIEKLFF. The entire variable domain, with the rest obtained from reference TRBV5-1 and TRBJ1-4, is as follows: KAGVTQTPRYLIKTRGQQVTLSCSPISGHRSVSWYQQTPGQGLQFLFEYFSETQRNKGNFPGRFSGRQFSNSRSEMNVSTLELGDSALYLCASSLGHIEKLFFGSGTQLSVL.

The chain links TRBV28 to TRBJ1-4, with 9 bases matching TRBD1. CDR1 and CDR2 (germline): MDHEN, SYDVKM. The CDR3 consists of 15 residues. Germline trimming cut 5 bases from V and 7 bases from J; bases unmatched to any gene: 8. CDR3 amino acids: CASSLRTGGGEKLFF. CDR3 in DNA: TGTGCCAGCAGTCTAAGAACAGGGGGCGGTGAAAAACTGTTTTTT. The variable domain in full, completed from reference TRBV28 and TRBJ1-4, reads DVKVTQSSRYLVKRTGEKVFLECVQDMDHENMFWYRQDPGLGLRLIYFSYDVKMKEKGDIPEGYSVSREKKERFSLILESASTNQTSMYLCASSLRTGGGEKLFFGSGTQLSVL.

The V gene is TRBV19, the J gene TRBJ1-2, with a tentative D call TRBD1 (6 bases). Per the germline V gene, CDR1 is LNHDA and CDR2 is SQIVND (reference sequence). The CDR3 runs to 17 residues. Trimming took 5 bases from V and 2 from J, leaving 21 bases between them. CDR3 region: CASSSRQGSWANYGYTF. In nucleotides, the CDR3 is TGTGCCAGTAGTTCTAGGCAGGGGAGTTGGGCAAACTATGGCTACACCTTC.